The next 11 T cell receptor beta chains were all read from a single sample in a study of vaccination and CD4 T cells after COVID-19. Cultured CD4+ T cell DNA underwent sequencing with the Oncomine TCR Beta short-read assay. TCRdb reprocessed the PCR reads via MiXCR and lists one record per CDR3 protein. The data contain 20,000 to 30,000 distinct CDR3 sequences, about 64% of them singletons. Antigen specificity for these receptors is unknown. Treatment of the sample: approximately 10-day PBMC culture with coronavirus spike peptide pools or control peptides (ViraFEST assay). Sample: CD4+ T cells from blood, cultured in vitro. The receptors were sampled from a human donor who had recovered from COVID-19.

This chain connects TRBV20-1 to TRBJ2-3; 7 bases agree with TRBD1. This CDR3 region has 14 residues. The V and J ends lost 6 bases and 3 bases, in that order; junction bases with no gene match: 9. The germline gives CDR1 DFQATT, CDR2 SNEGSKA (reference sequence). This CDR3 is CSASDRSGTDTQYF. The CDR3 region has the DNA TGCAGTGCATCGGACAGGTCTGGGACAGATACGCAGTATTTT.

This chain joins TRBV30 and TRBJ2-5; the D is unclear. The CDR3 is made up of 13 amino acids. Trimming pared 0 bases from V and 4 bases from J, leaving 9 bases between. Per the germline V gene, CDR1 is GTSNPN and CDR2 is SVGIG (reference sequence). The CDR3 DNA sequence: TGTGCCTGGAGTGTTTTAGGTGGAGAGACCCAGTACTTC. Translated, it gives CAWSVLGGETQYF.

The CDR3 is CASSIDIRGLNEKLFF. As DNA, the CDR3 is TGTGCCAGTAGTATAGACATTAGGGGGCTCAACGAAAAACTGTTTTTT. The chain has TRBV19 and TRBJ1-4, with 7 bases that match TRBD1. Germline V CDR1 and CDR2: LNHDA, SQIVND (reference sequence). The CDR3 length is 16 residues. The V segment lost 0 bases and the J segment 8 bases; nucleotides outside the gene matches: 9. Full variable domain (remainder filled in from reference TRBV19 and TRBJ1-4): DGGITQSPKYLFRKEGQNVTLSCEQNLNHDAMYWYRQDPGQGLRLIYYSQIVNDFQKGDIAEGYSVSREKKESFPLTVTSAQKNPTAFYLCASSIDIRGLNEKLFFGSGTQLSVL.

The chain links TRBV20-1 to TRBJ1-5, with D unclear. Germline V gene sequence: CDR1 DFQATT, CDR2 SNEGSKA (reference sequence). The CDR3 loop spans 12 amino acids. V was clipped by 2 bases and J by 7 bases, with 9 bases between them. The CDR3 here is CSARPPGQPQHF. For the CDR3, the DNA is TGCAGTGCTAGACCCCCGGGGCAGCCCCAGCATTTT.

This chain joins TRBV2 and TRBJ1-2, with 11 bases lining up with TRBD1. From germline, CDR1 is SNHLY and CDR2 FYNNEI. Trimming took 11 bases from V and 5 from J; bases not matched to a gene: 10. This CDR3 contains 14 residues. The DNA for the CDR3 is TGTGCCTCCCCCGGGACAGGGGGTGAATATGGCTACACCTTC. It encodes CASPGTGGEYGYTF.

CDR3 DNA: TGTGCCAGCTCACCCACCAGCGGGACTTACCAAGAGACCCAGTACTTC. As protein: CASSPTSGTYQETQYF. The chain is built from TRBV18 and TRBJ2-5; TRBD2 agrees at 7 bases. Per the germline V gene, CDR1 is KGHSH and CDR2 is LQKENI. The CDR3 is made up of 16 amino acids. Trimming took 3 bases from V and 0 from J; bases not matched to a gene: 7. Complete variable domain (other parts from reference TRBV18 and TRBJ2-5): NAGVMQNPRHLVRRRGQEARLRCSPMKGHSHVYWYRQLPEEGLKFMVYLQKENIIDESGMPKERFSAEFPKEGPSILRIQQVVRGDSAAYFCASSPTSGTYQETQYFGPGTRLLVL.

This clonotype has a handful of counts. The CDR3 region has the DNA TGCAGTGCTAGTATCGGCGGGAACTATGGCTACACCTTC. Translation gives CSASIGGNYGYTF. This chain uses TRBV20-1 with TRBJ1-2; D gene uncertain. Germline-derived CDR1 and CDR2 are DFQATT and SNEGSKA (reference sequence). This CDR3 region has 13 residues. V dropped 3 bases and J dropped 2 bases, with 10 bases sitting between them.

This clonotype has a handful of counts. The V call is TRBV20-1, the J call TRBJ1-2; unclear D gene. The CDR3 contains 14 residues. Trimming shortened V by 2 bases and J by 4 bases, and 14 bases separated the two germline ends. Germline V gene data show CDR1 as DFQATT and CDR2 as SNEGSKA (reference sequence). The CDR3 region is CSARRVDGPYGYTF. In DNA form, the CDR3 reads TGCAGTGCTAGAAGGGTAGACGGCCCCTATGGCTACACCTTC.

This clonotype showed up just once. The chain links TRBV28 to TRBJ1-5, with D perhaps TRBD1 (6 bases). Germline V gives CDR1 MDHEN, CDR2 SYDVKM. The CDR3 covers 14 residues. V shed 2 bases and J shed 4 bases, with 9 bases lying between them. CDR3 bases: TGTGCCAGCAGTTTAACAGGGAGGAATCAGCCCCAGCATTTT. Its protein is CASSLTGRNQPQHF.

The chain uses TRBV5-4 and TRBJ1-2, with TRBD1 as a possible D gene (5 bases). Per the germline V gene, CDR1 is SGHNT and CDR2 is YYREEE (reference sequence). The CDR3 has 12 amino acids. The V end lost 10 bases, the J end lost 8 bases, and 18 bases lay between the germline ends. The CDR3 here is CAGAFRGMGYTF. The CDR3 DNA reads as TGTGCCGGGGCGTTTCGGGGCATGGGCTACACCTTC.

The chain carries TRBV7-2 and TRBJ1-2; D is ambiguous. This CDR3 contains 11 residues. V was shortened by 5 bases and J by 5 bases, with 6 bases between the two germline ends. Germline CDR1 reads SGHTA; CDR2 reads FQGNSA. Here the CDR3 DNA reads TGTGCCAGCAGCACCAGATATGGCTACACCTTC. It encodes CASSTRYGYTF.